Listed below are T cell receptor beta chains from one sample, sequenced in a study of molecular identifiers for immune sequencing clone quantification. TCRdb reprocessed the PCR reads with MiXCR, giving one entry per CDR3 protein. The table shows 60,000 to 70,000 distinct CDR3 sequences, with approximately 18% occurring only once. Sequencing was done on a sample of naive CD8+ T cells from blood, with Jurkat cell RNA spiked in. The receptors shown here come from a human donor in good health. Some libraries in this study had Jurkat cell RNA spiked in. The CDR3 runs from the conserved cysteine through the conserved F or W. The order of the fields is D gene, V gene, J gene, CDR3 protein. D genes are given only for firm matches.

-	TRBV10-3	TRBJ1-6	CAISESTMVNSPLHF
TRBD1	TRBV5-4	TRBJ2-3	CASSFWTGGGDTQYF
TRBD1	TRBV27	TRBJ1-2	CASSLSAGGSYGYTF
TRBD2	TRBV20-1	TRBJ2-3	CSAPLSGSGADTQYF
TRBD2	TRBV14	TRBJ2-3	CASSPLTSGSTDTQYF
TRBD1	TRBV14	TRBJ2-2	CASSQDRRQGVTGELVF
-	TRBV12-3/TRBV12-4	TRBJ1-2	CASSETGYGYTF
-	TRBV11-2	TRBJ2-3	CASSSTPLGTDTQYF
-	TRBV4-2	TRBJ2-5	CASSPEPRANFGETQYF
TRBD2	TRBV28	TRBJ2-4	CASSRVHGLAGGRKNLAKNIQYF
-	TRBV20-1	TRBJ2-7	CSAWQGTYEQYF
TRBD1	TRBV24-1	TRBJ1-6	CATSDGQGPPNSPLHF
-	TRBV5-4	TRBJ1-1	CASSLDTYTEAFF
TRBD2	TRBV28	TRBJ2-7	CASKIAGENYEQYF
-	TRBV28	TRBJ1-5	CASSGDGGYQPQHF
-	TRBV2	TRBJ2-1	CASISTPRPTYNEQFF
TRBD1	TRBV19	TRBJ2-2	CASMTGWPGELFF
-	TRBV7-8	TRBJ2-3	CASSLRASIADTDTQYF
-	TRBV19	TRBJ1-5	CASSIGGVSNQPQHF
TRBD2	TRBV14	TRBJ2-1	CASSRRGASGYNEQFF
TRBD1	TRBV24-1	TRBJ2-3	CATSDRGTGESVFSDTQYF
-	TRBV14	TRBJ1-5	CASSQDLDQPQHF